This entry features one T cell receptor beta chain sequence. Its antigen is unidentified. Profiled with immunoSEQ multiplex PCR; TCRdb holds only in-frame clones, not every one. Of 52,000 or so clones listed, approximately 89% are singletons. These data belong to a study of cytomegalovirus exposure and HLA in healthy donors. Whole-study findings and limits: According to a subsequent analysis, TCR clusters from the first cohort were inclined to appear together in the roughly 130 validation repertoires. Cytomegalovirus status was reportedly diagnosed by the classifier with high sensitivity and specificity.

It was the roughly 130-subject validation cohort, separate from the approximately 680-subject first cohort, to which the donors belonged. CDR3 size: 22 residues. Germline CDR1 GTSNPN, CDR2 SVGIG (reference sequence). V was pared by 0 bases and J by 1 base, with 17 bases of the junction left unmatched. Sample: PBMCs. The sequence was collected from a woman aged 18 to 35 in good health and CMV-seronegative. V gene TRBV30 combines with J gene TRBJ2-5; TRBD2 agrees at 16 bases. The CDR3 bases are TGTGCCTGGAGTGTACCGATCGGGGTGTCCGGGACTAGCGGGAGGGCCCAAGAGACCCAGTACTTC. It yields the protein CAWSVPIGVSGTSGRAQETQYF. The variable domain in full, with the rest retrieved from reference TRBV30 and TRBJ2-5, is SQTIHQWPATLVQPVGSPLSLECTVEGTSNPNLYWYRQAAGRGLQLLFYSVGIGQISSEVPQNLSASRPQDRQFILSSKKLLLSDSGFYLCAWSVPIGVSGTSGRAQETQYFGPGTRLLVL.